The 14 T cell receptor beta chains presented below share a single source sample, sequenced in a study of shared clonotypes between healthy human individuals. TCRdb keeps only in-frame clones here, not all; method: immunoSEQ multiplex PCR. The sample records around 1,000,000 clones, approximately 80% being singletons. The material sequenced was memory CD4+ T cells from PBMCs. Stated subset: CD45RA-negative fraction. These receptors originate from a man younger than 30 in good health. Some clones in this sample may be carry-over from other donors' samples.

The V call is TRBV9, the J call TRBJ1-4; TRBD1 is a possible D gene (5 bases). The CDR3 runs 15 residues. Germline CDR1 SGDLS, CDR2 YYNGEE. Trimming took 2 bases from V and 3 from J, leaving 11 bases between them. The CDR3 sequence is CASSVSAGPNEKLFF. The CDR3 DNA follows: TGTGCCAGCAGCGTCTCCGCAGGGCCTAATGAAAAACTGTTTTTT.

The chain uses TRBV11-1 and TRBJ2-7, with TRBD1 matching 10 bases. The CDR3 contains 14 residues. J gave up 6 bases and V 5 bases, and 7 bases lay outside the gene matches. CDR1 and CDR2 (germline): SGHAT, FQDESV (reference sequence). The CDR3 is CASSVEGQGFEQYF. CDR3 coding DNA: TGTGCCAGCAGCGTAGAGGGACAGGGGTTCGAGCAGTACTTC.

V is TRBV5-6 and J is TRBJ2-7; D gene uncertain. The CDR3 spans 14 residues. V was cut by 3 bases and J by 7 bases, with 17 bases left in between. From germline, CDR1 is SGHDT and CDR2 YYEEEE. CDR3 sequence: CASSSLRRMWEQYF. The CDR3, as DNA: TGTGCCAGCAGCTCCCTCCGCCGGATGTGGGAGCAGTACTTC.

The CDR3 nucleotides read TGCGCCAGCAGCTTGGGACAAATGAACACCGGGGAGCTGTTTTTT. Its translation is CASSLGQMNTGELFF. The chain carries TRBV5-1 and TRBJ2-2, with no clear D. The germline V and J ends were trimmed by 0 bases and 1 base, with 7 bases remaining between them. CDR1 is SGHRS, CDR2 YFSETQ, per germline. The length of the CDR3 is 15 residues.

The gene calls are TRBV15 and TRBJ2-1, with a possible D match to TRBD2 (6 bases). V was clipped by 4 bases and J by 4 bases, with 14 bases between them. CDR3 size: 15 residues. Germline CDR1 LNHNV, CDR2 YYDKDF (reference sequence). DNA of the CDR3: TGTGCCACCAGCACCTCGGAGGGGCGTTACAATGAGCAGTTCTTC. It is translated as CATSTSEGRYNEQFF.

This clone was seen ten or more times. The chain joins TRBV28 to TRBJ2-7, with TRBD2 matching 8 bases. The J segment lost 4 bases and the V segment lost 6 bases, leaving 11 bases of the junction unmatched. The germline V gene encodes CDR1 MDHEN and CDR2 SYDVKM. The CDR3 has 15 residues. The CDR3 sequence: CASSSGGFELYEQYF. For the CDR3, the DNA is TGTGCCAGCAGCTCGGGAGGGTTTGAGCTATACGAGCAGTACTTC.

The chain employs TRBV28 and TRBJ1-2; a weak D match, TRBD1 (5 bases). Germline CDR1 and CDR2: MDHEN and SYDVKM. Trimming took off 7 bases at V and 5 bases at J, with 17 bases between the two ends. There are 14 residues in the CDR3. The CDR3 is CASTVFGTVYGYTF. In DNA form, the CDR3 reads TGTGCCAGCACCGTTTTTGGGACTGTTTATGGCTACACCTTC.

In DNA form, the CDR3 reads TGTGCCAGCAGCTTAAATACAGGGACTAGCACAGATACGCAGTATTTT. Encoded protein: CASSLNTGTSTDTQYF. The chain links TRBV5-7 to TRBJ2-3; D possibly matches TRBD1 or TRBD2 (6 bases each). TRBV5-7 is noted as an ORF with a role that remains uncertain. The germline V and J ends were trimmed by 2 bases and 0 bases, with 13 bases remaining between them. The CDR3 spans 16 residues.

The chain carries TRBV28 and TRBJ2-1, with 7 positions matching TRBD2. The CDR3 runs 12 residues. V was clipped by 7 bases and J by 7 bases; unmatched bases: 4. Looked up from germline, CDR1 is MDHEN and CDR2 is SYDVKM. CDR3 coding DNA: TGTGCCAGCAACCCGGGAGGTAATGAGCAGTTCTTC. This gives the protein CASNPGGNEQFF.

This chain joins TRBV28 and TRBJ1-5, with a tentative D call TRBD1 (6 bases). The CDR3 length is 15 residues. The ends were cut back, 4 bases at V and 2 bases at J, with 12 bases in the middle. CDR1 and CDR2 from the germline V gene are MDHEN and SYDVKM. The CDR3 reads CASSSPGEGNQPQHF. The DNA of the CDR3 is TGTGCCAGCAGTTCCCCAGGGGAGGGCAATCAGCCCCAGCATTTT.

This clone was seen once. This sample includes further DNA sequences coding for the same CDR3. The genes are TRBV18 and TRBJ1-1; D possibly corresponds to TRBD1 (5 bases). Trimming took off 5 bases at V and 1 base at J, with 8 bases between the two ends. Germline-derived CDR1 and CDR2 are KGHSH and LQKENI. The CDR3 covers 13 residues. In DNA form, the CDR3 reads TGTGCCAGCTCAGCTGACAGGAACACTGAAGCTTTCTTT. This codes for CASSADRNTEAFF.

The chain uses TRBV14 and TRBJ2-2; D is uncertain. The CDR3 runs 13 residues. Germline CDR1 and CDR2: SGHDN and FVKESK. The V and J ends lost 6 bases and 5 bases respectively, with 10 bases between them. CDR3 in DNA: TGTGCCAGCAGGGTAGACCTGACCGGGGAGCTGTTTTTT. Protein: CASRVDLTGELFF.

The chain links TRBV28 to TRBJ1-4; unclear D gene. V gave up 4 bases and J gave up 5 bases, with 11 bases separating them. The CDR3 totals 14 residues. Germline V gene data show CDR1 as MDHEN and CDR2 as SYDVKM. Written as DNA, the CDR3 is TGTGCCAGCAGTTACGGAGGGTGGAATGAAAAACTGTTTTTT. Residues: CASSYGGWNEKLFF.

The CDR3, as DNA: TGTGCCAGCAGCACAGCGAAGGACAGGGCCCACGAGCAGTACTTC. It translates to CASSTAKDRAHEQYF. The J gene is TRBJ2-7, the V gene TRBV7-6; 8 bases agree with TRBD1. The germline V gene encodes CDR1 SGHVS and CDR2 FNYEAQ. The CDR3 spans 15 residues. V lost 5 bases to trimming and J lost 5 bases; unmatched junction nucleotides: 11.